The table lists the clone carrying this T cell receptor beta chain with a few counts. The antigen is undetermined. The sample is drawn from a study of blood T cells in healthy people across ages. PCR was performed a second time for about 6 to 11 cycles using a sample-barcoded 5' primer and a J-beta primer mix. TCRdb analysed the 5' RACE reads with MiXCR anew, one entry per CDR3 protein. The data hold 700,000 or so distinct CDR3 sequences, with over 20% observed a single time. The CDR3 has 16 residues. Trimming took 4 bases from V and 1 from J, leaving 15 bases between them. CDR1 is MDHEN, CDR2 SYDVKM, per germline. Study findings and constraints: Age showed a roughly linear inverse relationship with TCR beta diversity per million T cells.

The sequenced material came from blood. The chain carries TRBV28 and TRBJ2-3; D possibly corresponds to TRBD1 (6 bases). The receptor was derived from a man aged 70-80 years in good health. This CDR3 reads CASSSLGQYGTDTQYF. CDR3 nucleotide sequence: TGTGCCAGCAGTTCCCTCGGACAGTACGGCACAGATACGCAGTATTTT.